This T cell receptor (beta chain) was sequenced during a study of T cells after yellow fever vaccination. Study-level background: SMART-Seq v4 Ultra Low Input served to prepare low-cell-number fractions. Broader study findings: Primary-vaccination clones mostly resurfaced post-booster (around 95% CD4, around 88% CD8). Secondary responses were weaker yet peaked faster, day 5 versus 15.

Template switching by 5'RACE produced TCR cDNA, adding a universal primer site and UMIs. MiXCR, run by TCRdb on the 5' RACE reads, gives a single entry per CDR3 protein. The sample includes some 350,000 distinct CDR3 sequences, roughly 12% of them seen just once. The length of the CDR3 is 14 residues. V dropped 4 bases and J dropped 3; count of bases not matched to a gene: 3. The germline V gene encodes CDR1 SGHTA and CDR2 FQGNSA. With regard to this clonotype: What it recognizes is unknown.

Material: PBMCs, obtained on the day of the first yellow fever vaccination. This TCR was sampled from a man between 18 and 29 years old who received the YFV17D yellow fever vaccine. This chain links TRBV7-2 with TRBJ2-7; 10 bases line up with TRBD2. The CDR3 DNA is TGTGCCAGCAGCTCCACTAGCGGGGACTACGAGCAGTACTTC. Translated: CASSSTSGDYEQYF.